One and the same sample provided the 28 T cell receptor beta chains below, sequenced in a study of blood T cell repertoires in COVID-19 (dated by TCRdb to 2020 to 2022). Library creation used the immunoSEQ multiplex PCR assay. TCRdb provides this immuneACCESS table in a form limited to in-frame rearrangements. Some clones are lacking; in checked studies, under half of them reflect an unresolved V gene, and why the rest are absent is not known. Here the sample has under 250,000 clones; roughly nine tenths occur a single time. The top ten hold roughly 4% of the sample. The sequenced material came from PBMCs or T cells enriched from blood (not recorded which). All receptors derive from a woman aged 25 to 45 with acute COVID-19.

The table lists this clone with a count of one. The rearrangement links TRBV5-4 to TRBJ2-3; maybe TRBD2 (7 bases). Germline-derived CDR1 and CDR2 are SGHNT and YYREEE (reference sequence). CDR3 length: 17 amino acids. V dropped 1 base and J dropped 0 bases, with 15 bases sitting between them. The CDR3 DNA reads TGTGCCAGCAGCTTGCCCGGGGCGGGGGCAAGCACAGATACGCAGTATTTT. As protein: CASSLPGAGASTDTQYF.

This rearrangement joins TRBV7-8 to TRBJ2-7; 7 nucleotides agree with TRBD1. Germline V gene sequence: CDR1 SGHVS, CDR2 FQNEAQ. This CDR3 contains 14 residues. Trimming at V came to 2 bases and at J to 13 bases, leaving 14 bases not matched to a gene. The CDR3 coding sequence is TGTGCCAGCAGCTTATTCGGGACAGACCCAAGTAAATACTTC. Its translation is CASSLFGTDPSKYF.

CDR3 nucleotide sequence: TGTGCCAGCAGCTTGGCCGGACAGGGGAGAGAGACCCAGTACTTC. It specifies CASSLAGQGRETQYF. V and J are TRBV5-4 and TRBJ2-5; 9 positions agree with TRBD1. CDR3 length: 15 amino acids. Germline V gene sequence: CDR1 SGHNT, CDR2 YYREEE (reference sequence). The J segment lost 4 bases and the V segment lost 0 bases, leaving 4 bases of the junction unmatched. Variable domain in full (rest from reference TRBV5-4 and TRBJ2-5): ETGVTQSPTHLIKTRGQQVTLRCSSQSGHNTVSWYQQALGQGPQFIFQYYREEENGRGNFPPRFSGLQFPNYSSELNVNALELDDSALYLCASSLAGQGRETQYFGPGTRLLVL.

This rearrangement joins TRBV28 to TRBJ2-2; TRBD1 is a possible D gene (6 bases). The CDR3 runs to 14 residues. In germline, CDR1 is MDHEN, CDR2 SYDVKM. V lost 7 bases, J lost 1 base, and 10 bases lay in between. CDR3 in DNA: TGTGCCAGCAAACAGGGTCGGAACACCGGGGAGCTGTTTTTT. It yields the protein CASKQGRNTGELFF.

As DNA, the CDR3 is TGTGCCAGCTCACCCTTCTCAGGGCAGACTAATGAAAAACTGTTTTTT. Translation gives CASSPFSGQTNEKLFF. The J gene is TRBJ1-4, the V gene TRBV18, with D tentatively TRBD1 (5 bases). V dropped 3 bases and J dropped 2 bases, with 13 bases sitting between them. This CDR3 contains 16 residues. Germline V gives CDR1 KGHSH, CDR2 LQKENI.

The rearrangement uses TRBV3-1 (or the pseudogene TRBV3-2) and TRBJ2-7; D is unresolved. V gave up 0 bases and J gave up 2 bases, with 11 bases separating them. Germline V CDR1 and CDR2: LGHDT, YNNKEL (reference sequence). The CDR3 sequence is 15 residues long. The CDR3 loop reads CASSQELVRTYEQYF. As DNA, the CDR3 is TGTGCCAGCAGCCAAGAGTTGGTCAGAACCTACGAGCAGTACTTC.

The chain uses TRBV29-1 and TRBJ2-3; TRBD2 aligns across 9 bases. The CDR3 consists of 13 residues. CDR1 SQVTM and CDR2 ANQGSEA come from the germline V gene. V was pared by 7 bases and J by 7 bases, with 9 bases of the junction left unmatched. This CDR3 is CSGRGGEKNTQYF. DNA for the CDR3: TGCAGCGGCCGCGGGGGGGAGAAAAATACGCAGTATTTT.

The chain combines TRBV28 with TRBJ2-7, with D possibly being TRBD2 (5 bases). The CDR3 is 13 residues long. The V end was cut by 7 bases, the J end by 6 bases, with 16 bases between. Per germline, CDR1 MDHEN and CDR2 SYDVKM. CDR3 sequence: CASTNLATGEQYF. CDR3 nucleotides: TGTGCCAGCACCAATCTAGCAACCGGCGAGCAGTACTTC.

The CDR3 region is CASSLINEQFF. The DNA for the CDR3 is TGTGCCAGCAGTTTAATAAATGAGCAGTTCTTC. The chain is built from TRBV28 and TRBJ2-1; no firm D call. Trimming pared 2 bases from V and 7 bases from J, leaving 3 bases between. This CDR3 comprises 11 residues. Germline assignment: CDR1 MDHEN and CDR2 SYDVKM.

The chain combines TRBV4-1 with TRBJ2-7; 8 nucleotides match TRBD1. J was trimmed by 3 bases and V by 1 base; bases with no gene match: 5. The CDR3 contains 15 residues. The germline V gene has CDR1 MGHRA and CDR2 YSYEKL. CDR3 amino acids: CASSQAGTGYYEQYF. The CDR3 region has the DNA TGCGCCAGCAGCCAAGCTGGGACAGGCTACTACGAGCAGTACTTC.

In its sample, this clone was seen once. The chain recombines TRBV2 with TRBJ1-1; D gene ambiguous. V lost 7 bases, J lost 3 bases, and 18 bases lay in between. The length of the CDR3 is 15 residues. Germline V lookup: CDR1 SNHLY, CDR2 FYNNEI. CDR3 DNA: TGTGCCAGCACCCCATACGGTGCCTCGTACACTGAAGCTTTCTTT. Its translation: CASTPYGASYTEAFF.

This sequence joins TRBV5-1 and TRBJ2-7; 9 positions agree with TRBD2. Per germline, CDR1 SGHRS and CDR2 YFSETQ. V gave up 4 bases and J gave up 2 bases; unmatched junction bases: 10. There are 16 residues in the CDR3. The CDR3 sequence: CASSTVSGGLTYEQYF. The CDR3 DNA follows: TGCGCCAGCAGCACAGTTAGCGGGGGCCTAACCTACGAGCAGTACTTC. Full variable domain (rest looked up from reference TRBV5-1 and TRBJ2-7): KAGVTQTPRYLIKTRGQQVTLSCSPISGHRSVSWYQQTPGQGLQFLFEYFSETQRNKGNFPGRFSGRQFSNSRSEMNVSTLELGDSALYLCASSTVSGGLTYEQYFGPGTRLTVT.

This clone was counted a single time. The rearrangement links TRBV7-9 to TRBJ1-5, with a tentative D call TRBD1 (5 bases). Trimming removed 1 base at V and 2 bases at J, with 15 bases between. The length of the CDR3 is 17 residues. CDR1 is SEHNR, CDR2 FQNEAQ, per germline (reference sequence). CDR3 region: CASSLGTGASGNQPQHF. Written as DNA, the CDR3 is TGTGCCAGCAGCTTAGGAACAGGCGCCAGTGGCAATCAGCCCCAGCATTTT. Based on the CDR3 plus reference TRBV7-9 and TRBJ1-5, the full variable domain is DTGVSQNPRHKITKRGQNVTFRCDPISEHNRLYWYRQTLGQGPEFLTYFQNEAQLEKSRLLSDRFSAERPKGSFSTLEIQRTEQGDSAMYLCASSLGTGASGNQPQHFGDGTRLSIL.

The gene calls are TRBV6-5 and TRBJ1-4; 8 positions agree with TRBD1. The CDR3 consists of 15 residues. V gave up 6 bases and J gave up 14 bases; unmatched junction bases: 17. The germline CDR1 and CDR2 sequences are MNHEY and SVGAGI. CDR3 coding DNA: TGTGCCAGCAGCTTGGACAGGGACACTGGAGTAGGGCTGTTTTTT. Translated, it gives CASSLDRDTGVGLFF.

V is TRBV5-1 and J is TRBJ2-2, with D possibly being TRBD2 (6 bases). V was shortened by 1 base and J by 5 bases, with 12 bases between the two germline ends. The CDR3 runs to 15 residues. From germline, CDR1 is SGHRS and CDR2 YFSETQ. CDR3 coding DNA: TGCGCCAGCAGCTTGATCCGAGGAGGGACCGGGGAGCTGTTTTTT. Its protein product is CASSLIRGGTGELFF. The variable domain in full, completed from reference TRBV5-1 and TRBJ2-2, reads KAGVTQTPRYLIKTRGQQVTLSCSPISGHRSVSWYQQTPGQGLQFLFEYFSETQRNKGNFPGRFSGRQFSNSRSEMNVSTLELGDSALYLCASSLIRGGTGELFFGEGSRLTVL.

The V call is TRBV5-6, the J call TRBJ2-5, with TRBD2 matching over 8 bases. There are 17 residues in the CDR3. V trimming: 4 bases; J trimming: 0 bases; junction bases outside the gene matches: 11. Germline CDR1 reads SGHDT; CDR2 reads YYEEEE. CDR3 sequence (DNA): TGTGCCAGCAGCAACTCAGGAACTAGCGGAGACCAAGAGACCCAGTACTTC. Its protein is CASSNSGTSGDQETQYF.

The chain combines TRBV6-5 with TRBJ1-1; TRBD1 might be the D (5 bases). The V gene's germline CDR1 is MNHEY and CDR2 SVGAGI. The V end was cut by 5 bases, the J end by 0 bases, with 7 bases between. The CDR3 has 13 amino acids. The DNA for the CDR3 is TGTGCCAGCAGTCAGACAGTGAACACTGAAGCTTTCTTT. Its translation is CASSQTVNTEAFF.

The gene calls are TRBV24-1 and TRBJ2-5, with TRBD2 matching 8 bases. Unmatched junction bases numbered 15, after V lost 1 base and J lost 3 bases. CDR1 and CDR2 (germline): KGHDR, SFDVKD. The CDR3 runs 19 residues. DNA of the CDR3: TGTGCCACCAGTGATTTCCCCCCGGAGGCGGGGGGAAACAAAGAGACCCAGTACTTC. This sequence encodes CATSDFPPEAGGNKETQYF.

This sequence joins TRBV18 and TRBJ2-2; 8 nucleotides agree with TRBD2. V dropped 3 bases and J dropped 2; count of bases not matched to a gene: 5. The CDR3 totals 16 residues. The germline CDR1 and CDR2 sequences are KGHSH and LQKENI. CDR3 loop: CASSPPGRGNTGELFF. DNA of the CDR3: TGTGCCAGCTCACCCCCCGGGAGGGGAAACACCGGGGAGCTGTTTTTT.

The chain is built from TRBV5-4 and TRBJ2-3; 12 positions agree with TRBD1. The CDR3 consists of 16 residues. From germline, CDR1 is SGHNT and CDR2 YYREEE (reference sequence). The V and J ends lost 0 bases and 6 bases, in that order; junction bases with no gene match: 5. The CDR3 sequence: CASSLGGQGARDTQYF. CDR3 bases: TGTGCCAGCAGCTTGGGGGGACAGGGGGCGCGGGATACGCAGTATTTT.

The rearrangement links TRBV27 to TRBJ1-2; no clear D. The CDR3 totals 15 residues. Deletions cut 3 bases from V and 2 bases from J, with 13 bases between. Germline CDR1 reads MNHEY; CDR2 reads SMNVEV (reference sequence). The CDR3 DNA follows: TGTGCCAGCAGTTTCGCTGGCTCACCAAACTATGGCTACACCTTC. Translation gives CASSFAGSPNYGYTF.

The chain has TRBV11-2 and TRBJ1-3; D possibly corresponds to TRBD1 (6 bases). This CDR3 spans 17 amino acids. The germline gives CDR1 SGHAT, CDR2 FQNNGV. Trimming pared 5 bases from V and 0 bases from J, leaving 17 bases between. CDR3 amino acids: CASSPGQWGPSGNTIYF. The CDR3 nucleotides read TGTGCCAGCAGCCCGGGGCAGTGGGGGCCCTCTGGAAACACCATATATTTT.

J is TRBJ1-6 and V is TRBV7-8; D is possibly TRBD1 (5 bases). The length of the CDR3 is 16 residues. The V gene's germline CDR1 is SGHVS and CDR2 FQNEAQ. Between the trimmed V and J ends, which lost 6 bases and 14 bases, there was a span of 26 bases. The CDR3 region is CASRVKGVNPNSALHF. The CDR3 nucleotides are TGTGCCAGCAGGGTAAAAGGGGTCAATCCTAATTCGGCCCTCCACTTT.

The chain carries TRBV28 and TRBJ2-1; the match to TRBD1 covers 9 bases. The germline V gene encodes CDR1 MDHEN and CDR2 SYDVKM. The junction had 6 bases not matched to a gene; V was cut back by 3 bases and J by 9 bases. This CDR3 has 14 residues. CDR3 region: CASSFPDRGGEQFF. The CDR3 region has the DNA TGTGCCAGCAGTTTCCCTGACAGGGGGGGTGAGCAGTTCTTC.

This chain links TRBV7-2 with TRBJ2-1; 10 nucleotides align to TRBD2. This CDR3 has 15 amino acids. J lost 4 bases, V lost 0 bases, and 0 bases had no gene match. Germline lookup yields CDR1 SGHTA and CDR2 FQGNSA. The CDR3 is CASSLASGGYNEQFF. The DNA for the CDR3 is TGTGCCAGCAGCTTAGCTAGCGGGGGGTACAATGAGCAGTTCTTC.

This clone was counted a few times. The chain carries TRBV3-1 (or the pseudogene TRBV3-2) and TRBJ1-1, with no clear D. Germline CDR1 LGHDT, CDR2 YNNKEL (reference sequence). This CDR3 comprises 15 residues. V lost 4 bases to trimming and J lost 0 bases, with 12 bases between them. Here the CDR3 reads CASSPHNAVNTEAFF. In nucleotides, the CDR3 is TGTGCCAGCAGCCCCCACAACGCAGTGAACACTGAAGCTTTCTTT.

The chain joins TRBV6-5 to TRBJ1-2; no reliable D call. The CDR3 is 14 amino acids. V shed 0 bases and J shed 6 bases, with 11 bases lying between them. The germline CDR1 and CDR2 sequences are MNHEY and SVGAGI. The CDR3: CASSYSSGFDGYTF. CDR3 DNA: TGTGCCAGCAGTTACTCGTCAGGTTTCGATGGCTACACCTTC.

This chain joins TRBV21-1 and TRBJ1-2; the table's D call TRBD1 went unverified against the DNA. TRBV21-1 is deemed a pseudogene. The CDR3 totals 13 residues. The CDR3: CAIKQGSSNGYTF. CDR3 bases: TGTGCCATAAAACAGGGAAGTTCGAATGGCTACACCTTC.